A selection of T cell receptor beta chains follows, all from one sample in a study of response to subunit inactivated influenza vaccine. TCRdb re-called the RT-PCR reads through MiXCR, storing one row per CDR3 protein. The data show roughly 520,000 distinct CDR3 sequences, approximately 24% seen once. This specimen consisted of CD4+ T cells sorted from PBMCs, obtained about 5 days after vaccination. These receptor sequences come from a man between 50 and 59 years old who received an inactivated influenza vaccine. The CDR3 runs from the conserved cysteine through the conserved F or W. D genes are given only for firm matches. Rows give clone size only sometimes, using once, few, many, or a class for an expanded clone.

d_gene	j_gene	abundance	v_gene	CDR3nt	CDR3aa
TRBD1	TRBJ2-1	-	TRBV20-1	TGCAGTGCTAGACCAACATACCCGTCGGACAGGCCCTCCTACAATGAGCAGTTCTTC	CSARPTYPSDRPSYNEQFF
TRBD2	TRBJ2-7	-	TRBV27	TGTGCCAGCAGCCGAACCCCCTCGCGGACTAGCGATTTCAACGAGCAGTACTTC	CASSRTPSRTSDFNEQYF
-	TRBJ2-1	few	TRBV20-1	TGCAGTGCTAGAGTACCGTGGGGGAGCGTACAGCAGTTCTTC	CSARVPWGSVQQFF
-	TRBJ2-2	-	TRBV7-3	TGTGCCAGCAGCACCGCCCCCCAGGGTGGGTCTCAGCTGTTTTTT	CASSTAPQGGSQLFF
-	TRBJ1-3	once	TRBV7-9	TGTGCCAGCAGCTTAAGGGGGAACTCTGGAAACACCATATATTTT	CASSLRGNSGNTIYF
TRBD1	TRBJ1-5	-	TRBV5-5	TGTGCCAGCAGCTTGGACGTGACAGGGACCAATCAGCCCCAGCATTTT	CASSLDVTGTNQPQHF
-	TRBJ1-3	-	TRBV4-2	TGTGCCAGCAGCCTAGAGGGGACATTCTCTGGAAACACCATATATTTT	CASSLEGTFSGNTIYF
-	TRBJ1-1	few	TRBV5-6	TGTGCCAGCGGACGAGGGGTCTCCTATTTGAACACTGAAGCTTTCTTT	CASGRGVSYLNTEAFF
TRBD2	TRBJ2-1	-	TRBV7-8	TGTGCCAGCAGCTTAGAAGGTTACGGGGGGGACGCCGAGCAGTTCTTC	CASSLEGYGGDAEQFF
TRBD1	TRBJ1-1	-	TRBV6-5	TGTGCCAGCAGCCACAGGGGTGCTGAAGCTTTCTTT	CASSHRGAEAFF
TRBD1	TRBJ2-7	-	TRBV11-1	TGTGCCAGCAGCTCCTTACGCCCGGGACAGGGGCTTAAAAACCTCTACGAGCAGTACTTC	CASSSLRPGQGLKNLYEQYF
TRBD1	TRBJ2-3	few	TRBV20-1	TGCAGTGCTAGAGGGACCCCCGGGACAGGGTACACAGATACGCAGTATTTT	CSARGTPGTGYTDTQYF
TRBD2	TRBJ2-7	few	TRBV20-1	TGCAGTGCTAGTAGAGACGGGCCGGGGGGTTACGAGCAGTACTTC	CSASRDGPGGYEQYF
-	TRBJ1-5	-	TRBV12-3/TRBV12-4	TGTGCCAGCACCTTACAGGGTAGCAATCAGCCCCAGCATTTT	CASTLQGSNQPQHF
-	TRBJ2-7	once	TRBV6-2/TRBV6-3	TGTGCCAGCAGAGCAGGTTTCTACGAGCAGTACTTC	CASRAGFYEQYF
-	TRBJ2-5	-	TRBV29-1	TGCAGCGTTTCTTATCTAGGGGGGACCCAGTACTTC	CSVSYLGGTQYF
TRBD1	TRBJ2-7	few	TRBV12-3/TRBV12-4	TGTGCCAGCAGTAAGGGGGCCTTAGGGAATTACGAGCAGTACTTC	CASSKGALGNYEQYF
-	TRBJ2-1	few	TRBV4-3	TGCGCCAGCAGCCAACAGGTGGGCGGACCTTACAATGAGCAGTTCTTC	CASSQQVGGPYNEQFF
-	TRBJ2-2	-	TRBV4-2	TGTGCCAGCAGCCAAAAGCGGTCACCCGGGGAGCTGTTTTTT	CASSQKRSPGELFF
-	TRBJ2-7	few	TRBV12-3/TRBV12-4	TGTGCCAGCAGTTTAGCGCCGGGGACGCAGTACTTC	CASSLAPGTQYF
TRBD1	TRBJ2-5	-	TRBV11-2	TGTGCCAGCAGCTTAGCAACAGGGGGCCAAGAGACCCAGTACTTC	CASSLATGGQETQYF
TRBD2	TRBJ2-5	-	TRBV5-1	TGCGCCAGCAGCCCGGGGGGGAACCAAGAGACCCAGTACTTC	CASSPGGNQETQYF
-	TRBJ2-3	few	TRBV2	TGTGCCAGCGCCTCGGAGGGCACAGATACGCAGTATTTT	CASASEGTDTQYF
TRBD2	TRBJ2-2	once	TRBV20-1	TGCAGTGCTAGCAATTTGGGTAGCGGGGGGGCTACCGGGGAGCTGTTTTTT	CSASNLGSGGATGELFF
TRBD1	TRBJ1-5	-	TRBV20-1	TGCAGTGCTAGCGGACAGGGTATTCAGCCCCAGCATTTT	CSASGQGIQPQHF
-	TRBJ2-1	-	TRBV7-2	TGTGCCAGCAGAAGACAAACACAGGGTGAGCAGTTCTTC	CASRRQTQGEQFF
-	TRBJ2-5	-	TRBV10-3	TGTGCCATCAGTGCTAGCGAGCAAGAGACCCAGTACTTC	CAISASEQETQYF
TRBD2	TRBJ2-3	-	TRBV10-3	TGTGCCATCAGGGATGATAGCGGGCGTTCCCCTGGCACAGATACGCAGTATTTT	CAIRDDSGRSPGTDTQYF
TRBD1	TRBJ1-2	few	TRBV28	TGTGCCAGCAGTGAGACCGGACAGGGGATCTATGGCTACACCTTC	CASSETGQGIYGYTF
-	TRBJ1-3	few	TRBV7-2	TGTGCCAGCAGCTTACCTGGGGGAAACACCATATATTTT	CASSLPGGNTIYF
-	TRBJ2-7	few	TRBV5-1	TGCGCCAGCAGGGGAGGGACACCGTCCTACGAGCAGTACTTC	CASRGGTPSYEQYF
-	TRBJ1-4	-	TRBV28	TGTGCTAGCAGTTTATCCTCCGGCTGGGGCTCAACTAATGAAAAACTGTTTTTT	CASSLSSGWGSTNEKLFF
TRBD1	TRBJ2-7	many	TRBV4-1	TGCGCCAGCAGCAAGTGGGACAGGGCCTACGAGCAGTACTTC	CASSKWDRAYEQYF
TRBD1	TRBJ2-5	-	TRBV7-8	TGTGCCAGCACCCAAGGGCGGGACAGGGCACAAGAGACCCAGTACTTC	CASTQGRDRAQETQYF
-	TRBJ2-7	few	TRBV29-1	TGCAGCGTTAAAACCGGGACGGGCCTCTACGAGCAGTACTTC	CSVKTGTGLYEQYF
TRBD1	TRBJ1-1	-	TRBV6-1	TGTGCCAGCAGTCAGACCGGGACAGGGGTCACTGAAGCTTTCTTT	CASSQTGTGVTEAFF
-	TRBJ2-7	-	TRBV3-1	TGTGCCAGCAGCCAAGATAATCAGGGACTGGGAAAGTACGAGCAGTACTTC	CASSQDNQGLGKYEQYF
-	TRBJ1-1	few	TRBV28	TGTGCCAGCAGTTCGGGTATCAGGACTGAAGCTTTCTTT	CASSSGIRTEAFF
TRBD1	TRBJ2-5	-	TRBV11-2	TGTGCCAGCAGCCGGGGACAGGGGACGGAGACCCAGTACTTC	CASSRGQGTETQYF
-	TRBJ2-1	-	TRBV7-6	TGTGCCAGCAGCCTAACAGGGCCCAATGAGCAGTTCTTC	CASSLTGPNEQFF
-	TRBJ2-3	-	TRBV6-5	TGTGCCAGCAGTTACACGAGAGGGGGAAGTGGGCAGTATTTT	CASSYTRGGSGQYF
-	TRBJ2-5	-	TRBV20-1	TGCAGTGCTAGAAGCCCGATTGCCCAGTACTTC	CSARSPIAQYF
-	TRBJ2-3	-	TRBV9	TGTGCCAGCAGCGTAGAAACAGGGCTTACTACAGATACGCAGTATTTT	CASSVETGLTTDTQYF
-	TRBJ2-4	few	TRBV12-3/TRBV12-4	-	CASSTSAKNIQYF
TRBD1	TRBJ1-1	few	TRBV9	TGTGCCAGCAGCGTTGAGGGACAGGGCTACACTGAAGCTTTCTTT	CASSVEGQGYTEAFF
-	TRBJ1-5	few	TRBV28	TGTGCCAGCACAGGGCCGGTCGGCAATCAGCCCCAGCATTTT	CASTGPVGNQPQHF
TRBD1	TRBJ1-1	few	TRBV20-1	TGCAGTGCTCAGGGGGTCCGCGGCACTGAAGCTTTCTTT	CSAQGVRGTEAFF
TRBD1	TRBJ2-5	-	TRBV5-5	TGTGCCAGCAGCTCGCTGACAGGGTTGGAGACCCAGTACTTC	CASSSLTGLETQYF
-	TRBJ2-2	-	TRBV20-1	TGCAGTGCTAAGGGACAAAACACCGGGGAGCTGTTTTTT	CSAKGQNTGELFF